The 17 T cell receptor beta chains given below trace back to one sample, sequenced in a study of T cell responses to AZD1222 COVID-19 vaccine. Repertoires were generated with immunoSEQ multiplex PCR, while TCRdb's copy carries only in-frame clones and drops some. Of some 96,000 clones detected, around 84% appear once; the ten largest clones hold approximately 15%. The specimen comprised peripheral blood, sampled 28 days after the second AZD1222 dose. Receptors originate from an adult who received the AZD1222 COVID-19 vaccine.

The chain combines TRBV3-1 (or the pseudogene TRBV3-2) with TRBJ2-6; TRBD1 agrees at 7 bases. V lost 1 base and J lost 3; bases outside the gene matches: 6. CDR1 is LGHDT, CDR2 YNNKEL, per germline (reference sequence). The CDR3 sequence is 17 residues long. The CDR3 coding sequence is TGTGCCAGCAGCCAAGGGGCAGGGGGTATTGGGGCCAACGTCCTGACTTTC. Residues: CASSQGAGGIGANVLTF.

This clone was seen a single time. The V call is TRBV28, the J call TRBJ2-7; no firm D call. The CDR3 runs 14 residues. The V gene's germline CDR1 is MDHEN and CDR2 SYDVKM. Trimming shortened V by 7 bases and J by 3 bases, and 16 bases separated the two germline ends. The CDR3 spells CASTPFGVDYEQYF. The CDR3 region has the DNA TGTGCCAGCACCCCCTTTGGGGTAGACTACGAGCAGTACTTC.

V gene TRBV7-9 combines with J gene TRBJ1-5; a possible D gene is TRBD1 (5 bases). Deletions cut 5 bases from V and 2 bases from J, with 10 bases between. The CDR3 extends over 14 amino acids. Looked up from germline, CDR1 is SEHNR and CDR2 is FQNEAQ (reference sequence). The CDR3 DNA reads TGTGCCAGCAGCCCGGCACAGGGCAATCAGCCCCAGCATTTT. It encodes CASSPAQGNQPQHF.

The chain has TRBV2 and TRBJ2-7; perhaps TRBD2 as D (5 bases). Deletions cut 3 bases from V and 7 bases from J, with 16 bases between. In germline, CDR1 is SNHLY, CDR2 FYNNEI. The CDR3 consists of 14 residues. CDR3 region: CASSDGRYPGEQYF. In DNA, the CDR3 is TGTGCCAGCAGTGACGGGCGATACCCGGGGGAGCAGTACTTC.

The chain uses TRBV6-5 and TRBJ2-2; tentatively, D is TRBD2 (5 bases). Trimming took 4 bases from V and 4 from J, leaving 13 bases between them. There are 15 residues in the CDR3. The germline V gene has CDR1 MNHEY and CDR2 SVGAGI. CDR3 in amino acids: CASSFWTRSTGELFF. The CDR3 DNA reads TGTGCCAGCAGTTTTTGGACTCGTTCCACCGGGGAGCTGTTTTTT.

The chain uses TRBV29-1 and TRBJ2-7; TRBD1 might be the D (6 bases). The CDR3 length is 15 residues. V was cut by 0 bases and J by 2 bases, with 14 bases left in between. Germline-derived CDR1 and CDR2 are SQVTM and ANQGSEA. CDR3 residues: CSVEDPGRGTYEQYF. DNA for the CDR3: TGCAGCGTTGAAGATCCGGGCAGGGGAACCTACGAGCAGTACTTC.

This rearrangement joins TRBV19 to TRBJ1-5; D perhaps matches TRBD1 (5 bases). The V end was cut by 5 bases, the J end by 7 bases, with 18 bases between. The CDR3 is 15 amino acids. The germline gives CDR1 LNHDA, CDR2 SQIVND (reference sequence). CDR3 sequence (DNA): TGTGCCAGTAGTCTCGGGGGGAACCGAGGACAGCCCCAGCATTTT. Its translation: CASSLGGNRGQPQHF.

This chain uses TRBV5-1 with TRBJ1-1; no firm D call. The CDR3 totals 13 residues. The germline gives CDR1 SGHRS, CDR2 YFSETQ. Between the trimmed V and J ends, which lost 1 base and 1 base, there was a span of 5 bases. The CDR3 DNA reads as TGCGCCAGCAGCTTGATTCAGAACACTGAAGCTTTCTTT. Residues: CASSLIQNTEAFF.

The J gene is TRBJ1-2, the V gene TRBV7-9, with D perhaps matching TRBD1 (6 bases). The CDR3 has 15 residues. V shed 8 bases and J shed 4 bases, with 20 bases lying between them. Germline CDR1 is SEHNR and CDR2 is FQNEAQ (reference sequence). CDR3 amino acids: CASGQQGRGGYGYTF. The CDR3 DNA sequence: TGTGCCAGCGGACAACAGGGAAGGGGTGGCTATGGCTACACCTTC.

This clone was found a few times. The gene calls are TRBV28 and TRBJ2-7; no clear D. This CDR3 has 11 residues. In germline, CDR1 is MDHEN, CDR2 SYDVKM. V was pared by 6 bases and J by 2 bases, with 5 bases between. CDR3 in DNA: TGTGCCAGCAGCTCAGCCTACGAGCAGTACTTC. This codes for CASSSAYEQYF.

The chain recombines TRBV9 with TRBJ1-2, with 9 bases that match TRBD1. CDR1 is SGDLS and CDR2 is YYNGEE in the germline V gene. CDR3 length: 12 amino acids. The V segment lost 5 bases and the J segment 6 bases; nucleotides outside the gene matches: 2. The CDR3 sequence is CASRRTGDGYTF. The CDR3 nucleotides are TGTGCCAGCAGGCGGACAGGGGATGGCTACACCTTC.

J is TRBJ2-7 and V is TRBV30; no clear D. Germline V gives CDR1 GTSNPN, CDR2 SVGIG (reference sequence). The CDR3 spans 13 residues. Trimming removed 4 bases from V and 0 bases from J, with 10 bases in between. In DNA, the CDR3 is TGTGCCTGGAAGGCGCGCGGCTCCTACGAGCAGTACTTC. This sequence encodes CAWKARGSYEQYF.

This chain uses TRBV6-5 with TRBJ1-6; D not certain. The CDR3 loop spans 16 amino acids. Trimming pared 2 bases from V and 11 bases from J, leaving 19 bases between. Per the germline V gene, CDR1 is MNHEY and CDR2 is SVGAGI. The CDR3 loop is CASSYPAVAGSAPLHF. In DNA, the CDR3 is TGTGCCAGCAGTTACCCGGCTGTTGCGGGGTCTGCACCCCTCCACTTT.

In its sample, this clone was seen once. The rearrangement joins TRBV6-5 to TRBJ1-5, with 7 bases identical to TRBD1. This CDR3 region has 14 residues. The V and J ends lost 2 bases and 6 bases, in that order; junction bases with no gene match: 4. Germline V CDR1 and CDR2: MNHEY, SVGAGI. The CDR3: CASSYDREGQPQHF. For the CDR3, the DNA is TGTGCCAGCAGTTACGACAGGGAGGGTCAGCCCCAGCATTTT.

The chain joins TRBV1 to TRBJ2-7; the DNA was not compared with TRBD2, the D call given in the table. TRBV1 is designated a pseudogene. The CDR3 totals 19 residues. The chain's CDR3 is CTSSHKKAAEAGGLYEQYF. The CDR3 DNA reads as TGCACCAGCAGCCACAAGAAAGCGGCTGAGGCGGGAGGATTATACGAGCAGTACTTC.

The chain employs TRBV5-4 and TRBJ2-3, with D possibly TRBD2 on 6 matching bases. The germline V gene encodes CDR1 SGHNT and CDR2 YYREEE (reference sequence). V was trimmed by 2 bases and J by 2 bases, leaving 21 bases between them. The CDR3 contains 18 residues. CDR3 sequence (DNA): TGTGCCAGCAGCTTTTCGGCAGGGAGGTCCCGGGTCACAGATACGCAGTATTTT. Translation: CASSFSAGRSRVTDTQYF.

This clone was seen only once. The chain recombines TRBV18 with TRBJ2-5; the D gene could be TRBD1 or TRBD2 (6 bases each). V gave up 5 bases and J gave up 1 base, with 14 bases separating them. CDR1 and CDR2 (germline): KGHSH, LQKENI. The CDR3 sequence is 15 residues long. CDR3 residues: CASSLREGGQETQYF. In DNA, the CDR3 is TGTGCCAGCTCATTACGTGAGGGGGGCCAAGAGACCCAGTACTTC.